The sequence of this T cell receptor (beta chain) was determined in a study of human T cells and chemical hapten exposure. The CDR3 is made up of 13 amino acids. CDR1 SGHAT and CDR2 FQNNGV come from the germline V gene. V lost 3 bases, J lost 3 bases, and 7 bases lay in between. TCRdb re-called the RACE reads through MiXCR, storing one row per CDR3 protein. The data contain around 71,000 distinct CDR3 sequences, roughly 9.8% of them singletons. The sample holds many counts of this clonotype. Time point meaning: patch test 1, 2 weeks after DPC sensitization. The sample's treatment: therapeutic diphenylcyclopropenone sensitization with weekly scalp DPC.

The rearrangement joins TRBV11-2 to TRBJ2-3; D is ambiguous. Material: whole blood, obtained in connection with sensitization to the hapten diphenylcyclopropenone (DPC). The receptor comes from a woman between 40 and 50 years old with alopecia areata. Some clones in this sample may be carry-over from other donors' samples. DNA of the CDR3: TGTGCCAGCAGCTTGGTGTTAACAGATACGCAGTATTTT. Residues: CASSLVLTDTQYF.